The 23 T cell receptor beta chains presented below share a single source sample, sequenced in a study of T cells after posttransplantation cyclophosphamide. Cyclophosphamide on days +3 and +4 followed busulfan-fludarabine conditioning and a marrow graft. TCRdb's table, derived via immunoSEQ multiplex PCR, lists solely in-frame clones and lacks some. The profile covers 17,000 or so clones, none occurring a single time. Sequences were derived from PBMCs, sampled after allogeneic stem cell transplant with posttransplant cyclophosphamide. Receptors were obtained from a female patient between 30 and 39 years old who received an allogeneic stem cell transplant from a related donor, was CMV-positive, and had no GVHD. Some T cells may be graft donor cells.

This clone was seen many times. The rearrangement uses TRBV5-1 and TRBJ2-4, with D perhaps matching TRBD1 (7 bases). The CDR3 loop spans 15 amino acids. V lost 6 bases, J lost 8 bases, and 21 bases lay in between. Germline CDR1 and CDR2: SGHRS and YFSETQ. As DNA, the CDR3 is TGCGCCAGCACCTCGCAGGGGGGAAGGCTGGACATTCAGTACTTC. It translates to CASTSQGGRLDIQYF.

This clone has at least ten counts. The rearrangement links TRBV27 to TRBJ2-7, with TRBD2 matching over 7 bases. J gave up 5 bases and V 7 bases, and 11 bases lay outside the gene matches. CDR3 size: 14 residues. Germline CDR1 reads MNHEY; CDR2 reads SMNVEV (reference sequence). This CDR3 reads CASTRAGEVHEQYF. CDR3 DNA: TGTGCCAGCACCCGGGCGGGAGAGGTCCACGAGCAGTACTTC.

This clone showed up many times. The chain's CDR3 is CAWSFRGSQKAFF. The CDR3 DNA sequence: TGTGCCTGGAGTTTCAGGGGATCGCAAAAAGCTTTCTTT. The chain links TRBV30 to TRBJ1-1, with D tentatively TRBD1 (6 bases). The CDR3 covers 13 residues. Germline CDR1 reads GTSNPN; CDR2 reads SVGIG (reference sequence). Between the trimmed V and J ends, which lost 2 bases and 9 bases, there was a span of 16 bases.

Many counts were recorded for this clone. The chain employs TRBV7-3 and TRBJ2-5; TRBD2 matches 13 bases. The junction had 2 bases not matched to a gene; V was cut back by 4 bases and J by 3 bases. Looked up from germline, CDR1 is SGHTA and CDR2 is FQGTGA. CDR3 length: 15 residues. The CDR3 spells CASSSGLAGKETQYF. The CDR3, as DNA: TGTGCCAGCAGCTCGGGACTAGCGGGAAAAGAGACCCAGTACTTC.

This clone was detected many times. The chain employs TRBV11-2 and TRBJ2-7; no reliable D call. The CDR3 has 12 amino acids. CDR1 and CDR2 from the germline V gene are SGHAT and FQNNGV. Trimming stripped 1 base from V and 12 bases from J, with 13 bases between. CDR3: CASSLGSEATYF. The CDR3 region has the DNA TGTGCCAGCAGCTTAGGGTCCGAGGCGACGTACTTC. Combining the CDR3 with reference TRBV11-2 and TRBJ2-7 gives the whole variable domain EAGVAQSPRYKIIEKRQSVAFWCNPISGHATLYWYQQILGQGPKLLIQFQNNGVVDDSQLPKDRFSAERLKGVDSTLKIQPAKLEDSAVYLCASSLGSEATYFGPGTRLTVT.

This clone was recorded many times. This CDR3 is also generated by other DNA sequences in the sample. This chain uses TRBV6-1 with TRBJ1-2; TRBD1 matches 8 bases. The CDR3 has 13 amino acids. Trimming cost V 5 bases and J 8 bases; bases outside gene matches: 7. The germline V gene has CDR1 MNHNS and CDR2 SASEGT. The CDR3 nucleotides are TGTGCCAGCAGTACGGACAGGGCGGAAGGCTACACCTTC. Its translation is CASSTDRAEGYTF.

This clone showed up many times. This CDR3 is CASSSRLAEASYEQYF. The CDR3 DNA follows: TGTGCCAGCAGTTCCAGACTAGCGGAGGCCTCCTACGAGCAGTACTTC. The rearrangement uses TRBV6-6 and TRBJ2-7; 9 bases map to TRBD2. CDR1 is MNHNY and CDR2 is SVGAGI in the germline V gene (reference sequence). This CDR3 comprises 16 residues. V was clipped by 4 bases and J by 0 bases; unmatched bases: 7.

This clone was found many times. The chain recombines TRBV2 with TRBJ1-1; TRBD1 agrees at 10 bases. Germline V gene data show CDR1 as SNHLY and CDR2 as FYNNEI. The CDR3 is 13 residues long. V dropped 7 bases and J dropped 5; count of bases not matched to a gene: 4. The CDR3: CASTGTGETEAFF. The CDR3 nucleotides are TGTGCCAGCACCGGGACAGGGGAAACTGAAGCTTTCTTT.

This clone was picked up many times. The chain carries TRBV30 and TRBJ2-7; D not resolved. The CDR3 is made up of 14 amino acids. Trimming took 3 bases from V and 2 from J, leaving 14 bases between them. The germline CDR1 and CDR2 sequences are GTSNPN and SVGIG (reference sequence). DNA for the CDR3: TGTGCCTGGAGCCCCTACCTATCCCCCTACGAGCAGTACTTC. Translated, it gives CAWSPYLSPYEQYF.

This clone was picked up many times. The rearrangement links TRBV18 to TRBJ1-5; 9 bases agree with TRBD1. Germline V gene sequence: CDR1 KGHSH, CDR2 LQKENI. The V and J ends lost 0 bases and 4 bases, in that order; junction bases with no gene match: 4. This CDR3 has 16 residues. The CDR3 reads CASSPPLDRGNQPQHF. In nucleotides, the CDR3 is TGTGCCAGCTCACCACCATTGGACAGGGGAAATCAGCCCCAGCATTTT.

This clone came up a few times. An end of the junction differs from the germline gene, which may be a read error. Other DNA sequences of this sample code for an identical CDR3. The genes are TRBV11-2 and TRBJ2-1; TRBD2 agrees at 10 bases. This CDR3 comprises 15 residues. Germline-derived CDR1 and CDR2 are SGHAT and FQNNGV. DNA of the CDR3: TGCGCCAGCAGCCCGCTTAGCGGGAGGTCCAATGAGCAGTTCTTC. Amino acid sequence: CASSPLSGRSNEQFF.

Many counts were recorded for this clone. The sample has other DNA sequences that encode this CDR3 too. The genes are TRBV5-4 and TRBJ2-7; D call uncertain. V gave up 0 bases and J gave up 12 bases, with 13 bases separating them. This CDR3 is 12 amino acids long. Germline assignment: CDR1 SGHNT and CDR2 YYREEE (reference sequence). The chain's CDR3 is CASSLEETTRYF. The CDR3 coding sequence is TGTGCCAGCAGCTTGGAGGAGACGACGAGGTACTTC. The complete variable domain, with remaining parts taken from reference TRBV5-4 and TRBJ2-7, reads ETGVTQSPTHLIKTRGQQVTLRCSSQSGHNTVSWYQQALGQGPQFIFQYYREEENGRGNFPPRFSGLQFPNYSSELNVNALELDDSALYLCASSLEETTRYFGPGTRLTVT.

This clone has ten or more counts. The gene calls are TRBV28 and TRBJ2-3; possible D gene TRBD2, 7 bases. Per germline, CDR1 MDHEN and CDR2 SYDVKM. Trimming took off 4 bases at V and 3 bases at J, with 14 bases between the two ends. This CDR3 contains 15 residues. CDR3 sequence: CASSSRGRGTDTQYF. CDR3 coding DNA: TGTGCCAGCAGTTCACGGGGGAGGGGGACAGATACGCAGTATTTT.

Ten or more counts support this clone. V and J are TRBV6-5 and TRBJ2-3, with TRBD1 as a possible D gene (6 bases). Germline CDR1 is MNHEY and CDR2 is SVGAGI. The CDR3 extends over 13 amino acids. The V and J ends lost 7 bases and 3 bases respectively, with 11 bases between them. CDR3 loop: CASISRGTDTQYF. The CDR3 coding sequence is TGTGCCAGCATTTCTAGGGGGACAGATACGCAGTATTTT.

This clone was detected ten times or more. The chain employs TRBV7-2 and TRBJ1-1; D is perhaps TRBD1 (5 bases). This CDR3 contains 15 residues. Deletions cut 3 bases from V and 7 bases from J, with 18 bases between. CDR1 is SGHTA, CDR2 FQGNSA, per germline. The CDR3 DNA is TGTGCCAGCAGCTTTAATTTAGGGCGGGGCCATGAAGCTTTCTTT. Translating gives CASSFNLGRGHEAFF. The full variable domain, completed using reference TRBV7-2 and TRBJ1-1, is GAGVSQSPSNKVTEKGKDVELRCDPISGHTALYWYRQSLGQGLEFLIYFQGNSAPDKSGLPSDRFSAERTGGSVSTLTIQRTQQEDSAVYLCASSFNLGRGHEAFFGQGTRLTVV.

This clone was seen repeatedly, ten times or more. The V and J genes are TRBV7-9 and TRBJ1-2, with unresolved D. Deletions cut 7 bases from V and 6 bases from J, with 9 bases between. CDR3 length: 11 amino acids. CDR1 and CDR2 from the germline V gene are SEHNR and FQNEAQ (reference sequence). The CDR3 DNA reads as TGTGCCAGCACCCGGGGAGATGGCTACACCTTC. Translating gives CASTRGDGYTF.

This clone was counted many times. V and J are TRBV5-1 and TRBJ2-5, with 9 bases aligning to TRBD2. The CDR3 has 15 residues. Germline V gene lookup returns CDR1 SGHRS and CDR2 YFSETQ. Germline trimming cut 3 bases from V and 2 bases from J; bases unmatched to any gene: 5. This CDR3 reads CASSSGTSSQETQYF. CDR3 coding DNA: TGCGCCAGCAGCTCCGGGACTAGCAGTCAAGAGACCCAGTACTTC.

This clone qualifies as medium-sized. The genes are TRBV10-2 and TRBJ1-4; no reliable D call. Germline V lookup: CDR1 WSHSY, CDR2 SAAADI. This CDR3 is built from 15 residues. V gave up 4 bases and J gave up 0 bases, with 9 bases separating them. CDR3 nucleotide sequence: TGCGCCAGCAGTGGAAACGGAGCAACTAATGAAAAACTGTTTTTT. Its translation is CASSGNGATNEKLFF.

This clone has at least ten counts. The rearrangement uses TRBV7-8 and TRBJ2-7; the match to TRBD1 covers 9 bases. The CDR3 runs to 15 residues. Germline CDR1 SGHVS, CDR2 FQNEAQ. After removal of 3 bases from V and 3 bases from J, the junction contained 6 bases not matched to a gene. DNA of the CDR3: TGTGCCAGCAGCTTTTCCCCGGGACAGGGCTACGAGCAGTACTTC. Its translation is CASSFSPGQGYEQYF.

This clone was picked up many times. The rearrangement links TRBV10-1 to TRBJ2-2, with 7 positions matching TRBD2. With 0 bases clipped from V and 6 bases from J, the junction kept 4 bases outside the gene matches. The length of the CDR3 is 15 residues. Germline values: CDR1 WNHNN, CDR2 SYGVQD (reference sequence). The CDR3 spells CASSESLAYAGELFF. CDR3 DNA: TGCGCCAGCAGTGAGTCACTAGCGTACGCCGGGGAGCTGTTTTTT.

This clone was picked up many times. The chain couples TRBV11-2 to TRBJ2-7; tentative D call: TRBD1 (6 bases). The CDR3 is made up of 13 amino acids. The germline V and J ends were trimmed by 4 bases and 5 bases, with 12 bases remaining between them. Germline CDR1 and CDR2: SGHAT and FQNNGV. In DNA form, the CDR3 reads TGTGCCAGCAGCTCACAGGGTCGCCACGAGCAGTACTTC. This sequence encodes CASSSQGRHEQYF.

The sample holds many counts of this clone. The V gene is TRBV11-2, the J gene TRBJ2-3, with TRBD2 identical over 8 bases. Trimming removed 0 bases from V and 5 bases from J; junction bases left unmatched: 1. The CDR3 contains 14 residues. Germline CDR1 reads SGHAT; CDR2 reads FQNNGV. CDR3 sequence (DNA): TGTGCCAGCAGCTTAGAACTAGCGGAAGATACGCAGTATTTT. The encoded protein is CASSLELAEDTQYF.

This clone has a count of ten or more. The chain uses TRBV18 and TRBJ2-5; TRBD1 aligns across 8 bases. This CDR3 region has 15 residues. J was trimmed by 2 bases and V by 6 bases; bases with no gene match: 8. Germline assignment: CDR1 KGHSH and CDR2 LQKENI. The CDR3 sequence is CASSPGTGTQETQYF. The DNA of the CDR3 is TGTGCCAGCTCGCCGGGGACAGGAACACAAGAGACCCAGTACTTC. Based on the CDR3 plus reference TRBV18 and TRBJ2-5, the full variable domain is NAGVMQNPRHLVRRRGQEARLRCSPMKGHSHVYWYRQLPEEGLKFMVYLQKENIIDESGMPKERFSAEFPKEGPSILRIQQVVRGDSAAYFCASSPGTGTQETQYFGPGTRLLVL.